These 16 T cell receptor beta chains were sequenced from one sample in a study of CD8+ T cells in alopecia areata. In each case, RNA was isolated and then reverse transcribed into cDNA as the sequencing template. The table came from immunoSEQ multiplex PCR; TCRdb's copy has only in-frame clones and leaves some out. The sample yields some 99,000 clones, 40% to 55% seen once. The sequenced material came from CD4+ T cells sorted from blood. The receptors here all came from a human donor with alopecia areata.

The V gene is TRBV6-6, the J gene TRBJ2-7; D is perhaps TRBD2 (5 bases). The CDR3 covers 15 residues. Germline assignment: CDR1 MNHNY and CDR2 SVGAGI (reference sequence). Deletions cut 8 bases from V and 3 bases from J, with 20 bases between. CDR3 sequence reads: CASALGLLKGYEQYF. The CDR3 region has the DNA TGTGCCAGCGCCCTTGGACTGCTTAAGGGCTACGAGCAGTACTTC.

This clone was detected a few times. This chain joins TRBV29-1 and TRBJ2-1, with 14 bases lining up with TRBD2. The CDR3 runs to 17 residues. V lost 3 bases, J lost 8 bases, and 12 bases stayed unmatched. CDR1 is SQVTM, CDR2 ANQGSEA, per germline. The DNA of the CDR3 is TGCAGCGTTGAGACTAGCGGGAGGGTGGGGTTCGTTGATGAGCAGTTCTTC. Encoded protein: CSVETSGRVGFVDEQFF.

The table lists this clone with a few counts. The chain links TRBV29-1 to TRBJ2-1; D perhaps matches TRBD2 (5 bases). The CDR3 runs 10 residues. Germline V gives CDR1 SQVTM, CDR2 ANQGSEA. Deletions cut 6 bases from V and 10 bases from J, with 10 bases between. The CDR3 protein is CSVSSGEQFF. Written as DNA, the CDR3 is TGCAGCGTGTCCTCGGGAGAGCAGTTCTTC.

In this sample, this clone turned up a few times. The CDR3 DNA follows: TGCAGCGTTTCCTACGGTCAGGAGCCCCAGCATTTT. This translates into CSVSYGQEPQHF. This chain joins TRBV29-1 and TRBJ1-5; D is ambiguous. The V end was cut by 5 bases, the J end by 8 bases, with 13 bases between. Germline V gene lookup returns CDR1 SQVTM and CDR2 ANQGSEA. The length of the CDR3 is 12 residues.

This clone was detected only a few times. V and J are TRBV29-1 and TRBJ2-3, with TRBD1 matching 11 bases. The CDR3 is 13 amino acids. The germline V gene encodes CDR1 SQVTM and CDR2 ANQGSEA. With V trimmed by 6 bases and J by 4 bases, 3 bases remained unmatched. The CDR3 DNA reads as TGCAGCGTCCGGACAGGGGGCGCAGATACGCAGTATTTT. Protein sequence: CSVRTGGADTQYF.

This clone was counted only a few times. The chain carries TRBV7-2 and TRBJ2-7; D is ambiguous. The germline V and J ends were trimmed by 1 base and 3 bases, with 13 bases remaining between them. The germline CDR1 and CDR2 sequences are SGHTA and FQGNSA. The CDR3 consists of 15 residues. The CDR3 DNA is TGTGCCAGCAGCTTAGATGGCACCTCCATCTACGAGCAGTACTTC. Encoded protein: CASSLDGTSIYEQYF.

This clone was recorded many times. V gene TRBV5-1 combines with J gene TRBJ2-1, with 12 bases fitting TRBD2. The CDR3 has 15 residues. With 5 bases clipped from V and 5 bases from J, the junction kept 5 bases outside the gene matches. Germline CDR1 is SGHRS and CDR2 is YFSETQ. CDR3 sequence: CASRRTSGVDNEQFF. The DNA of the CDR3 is TGCGCCAGCAGGCGGACTAGCGGGGTAGACAATGAGCAGTTCTTC.

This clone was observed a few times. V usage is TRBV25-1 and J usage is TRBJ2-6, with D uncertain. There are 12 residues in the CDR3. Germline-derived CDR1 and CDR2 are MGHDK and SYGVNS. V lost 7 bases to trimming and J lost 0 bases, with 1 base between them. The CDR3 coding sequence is TGTGCCAGCAACTCTGGGGCCAACGTCCTGACTTTC. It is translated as CASNSGANVLTF.

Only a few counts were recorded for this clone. CDR3 in amino acids: CASKKRESYNEQFF. DNA for the CDR3: TGTGCCAGCAAGAAAAGGGAATCCTACAATGAGCAGTTCTTC. The V and J genes are TRBV28 and TRBJ2-1; D unresolved. The CDR3 is made up of 14 amino acids. The germline V gene encodes CDR1 MDHEN and CDR2 SYDVKM. V was shortened by 7 bases and J by 1 base, with 11 bases between the two germline ends.

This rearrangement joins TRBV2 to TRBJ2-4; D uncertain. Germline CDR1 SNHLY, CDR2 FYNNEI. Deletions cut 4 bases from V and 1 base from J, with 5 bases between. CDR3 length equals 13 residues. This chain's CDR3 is CASSVWAKNIQYF. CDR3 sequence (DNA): TGTGCCAGCAGTGTTTGGGCCAAAAACATTCAGTACTTC.

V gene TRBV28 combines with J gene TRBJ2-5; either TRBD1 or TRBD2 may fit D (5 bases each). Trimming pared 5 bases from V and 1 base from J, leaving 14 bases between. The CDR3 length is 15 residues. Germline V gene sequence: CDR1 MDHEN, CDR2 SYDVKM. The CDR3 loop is CASSPNRDVQETQYF. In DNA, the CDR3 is TGTGCCAGCAGTCCTAACCGGGACGTCCAAGAGACCCAGTACTTC.

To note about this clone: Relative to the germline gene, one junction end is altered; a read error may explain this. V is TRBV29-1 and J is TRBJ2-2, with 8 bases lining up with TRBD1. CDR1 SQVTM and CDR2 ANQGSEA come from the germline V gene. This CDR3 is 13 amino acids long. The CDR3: CSIRQGNAGELFF. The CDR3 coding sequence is TGCAGCATTCGACAGGGGAACGCCGGGGAGCTGTTTTTT.

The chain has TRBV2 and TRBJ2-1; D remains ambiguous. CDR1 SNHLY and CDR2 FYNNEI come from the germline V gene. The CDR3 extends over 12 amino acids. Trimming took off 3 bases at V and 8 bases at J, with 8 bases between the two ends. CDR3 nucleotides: TGTGCCAGCAGTGAGGGGTCGTATGAGCAGTTCTTC. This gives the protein CASSEGSYEQFF.

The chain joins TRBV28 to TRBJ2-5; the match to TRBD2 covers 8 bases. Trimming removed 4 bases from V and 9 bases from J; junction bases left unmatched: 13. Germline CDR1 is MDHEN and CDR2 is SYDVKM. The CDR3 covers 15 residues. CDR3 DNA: TGTGCCAGCAGTTCTCAATTAGCGGGGCGGGGACCCCAGTACTTC. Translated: CASSSQLAGRGPQYF. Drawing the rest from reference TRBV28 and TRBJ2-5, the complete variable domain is DVKVTQSSRYLVKRTGEKVFLECVQDMDHENMFWYRQDPGLGLRLIYFSYDVKMKEKGDIPEGYSVSREKKERFSLILESASTNQTSMYLCASSSQLAGRGPQYFGPGTRLLVL.

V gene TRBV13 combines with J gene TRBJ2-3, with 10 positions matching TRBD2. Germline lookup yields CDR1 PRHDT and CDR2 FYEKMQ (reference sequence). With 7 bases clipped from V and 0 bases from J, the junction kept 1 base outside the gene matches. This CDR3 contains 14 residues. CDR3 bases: TGTGCCAGCAAGCGGGGGGGCAGCACAGATACGCAGTATTTT. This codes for CASKRGGSTDTQYF.

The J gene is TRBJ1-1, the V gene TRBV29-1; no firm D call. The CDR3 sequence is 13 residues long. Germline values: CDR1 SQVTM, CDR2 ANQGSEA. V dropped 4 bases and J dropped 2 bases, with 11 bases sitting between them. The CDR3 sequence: CSVGTGVNTEAFF. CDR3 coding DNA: TGCAGCGTTGGGACGGGCGTTAACACTGAAGCTTTCTTT.